A selection of T cell receptor beta chains follows, all from one sample in a study of cytomegalovirus exposure and HLA in healthy donors. TCRdb's copy holds only in-frame clones and misses some; the assay was immunoSEQ multiplex PCR. The data hold about 160,000 clones, with about 80% observed a single time. Material for sequencing was PBMCs. These receptors came from a woman between 35 and 50 years old in good health and CMV-seronegative. The CDR3 runs from the conserved cysteine through the conserved F or W. The D gene is left open where the match is weak. Clone size is not always given. Where it is, it says once, few, many or a class for expanded clones.

>TRBJ2-2|NA|TRBV15|NA
TGTGCCACCAGCAGCGAGCGGATCCGGACGAACACCGGGGAGCTGTTTTTT
CATSSERIRTNTGELFF
>TRBJ2-7|NA|TRBV19|NA
TGTGCCAGTAGTATAGATCGGTACAGCGAGCAGTACTTC
CASSIDRYSEQYF
>TRBJ2-3|NA|TRBV7-9|NA
TGTGCCAGCGTGGGGGCCTTGGGGTCAGATACGCAGTATTTT
CASVGALGSDTQYF
>TRBJ1-3|TRBD1|TRBV6-1|NA
TGTGCCAGCAGTGAAGACTGGACAGGGCCTGGAAACACCATATATTTT
CASSEDWTGPGNTIYF
>TRBJ2-1|TRBD2|TRBV30|once
TGTGCCTGGAGTGTCGCTAGCGGGAGTTTCGATGAGCAGTTCTTC
CAWSVASGSFDEQFF
>TRBJ1-2|NA|TRBV9|NA
TGTGCCAGCAGCGTAGCTGATTTCTCCTCCTACGGGGGCTACACCTTC
CASSVADFSSYGGYTF
>TRBJ1-2|NA|TRBV7-3|NA
TGTGCCAGCAGCTTATCTGGACAGAAGCCCTCCTTC
CASSLSGQKPSF
>TRBJ1-4|TRBD1|TRBV7-9|NA
TGTGCCAGCAGCCCCGGGACAGGGGACTATAATGAAAAACTGTTTTTT
CASSPGTGDYNEKLFF
>TRBJ1-1|TRBD1|TRBV19|NA
TGTGCCAGTACCTCCTATGGGACAGGGTATAGCACTGAAGCTTTCTTT
CASTSYGTGYSTEAFF
>TRBJ2-1|TRBD2|TRBV18|NA
TGTGCCAGCTCACCTGTATTAGCGGGAGATGAGCAGTTCTTC
CASSPVLAGDEQFF
>TRBJ1-4|TRBD1|TRBV19|NA
TGTGCCAGTACCGGGGACAGAATTATTTTT
CASTGDRIIF
>TRBJ2-5|TRBD2|TRBV5-8|NA
TGTGCCAGCAGCTTGGGAGTCGGGAGGGCTCAAGAGACCCAGTACTTC
CASSLGVGRAQETQYF
>TRBJ1-1|NA|TRBV5-5|NA
TGTGCCAGCAGCTTGGGGGGCCACACTGAAGCTTTCTTT
CASSLGGHTEAFF
>TRBJ1-5|NA|TRBV2|NA
TGTGCCAGCCAGAGACAGGTCGCTATGAGCAATCAGCCCCAGCATTTT
CASQRQVAMSNQPQHF
>TRBJ2-5|TRBD2|TRBV5-6|few
TGTGCCAGCAGCCGCGTGACTAGCCTTTCGGGGGAGACCCAGTACTTC
CASSRVTSLSGETQYF
>TRBJ2-3|NA|TRBV6-5|NA
TGTGCCAGCAGTTACCGCGGATGGACAGATACGCAGTATTTT
CASSYRGWTDTQYF
>TRBJ2-3|TRBD2|TRBV2|few
TGTGCCACCGCCTCGGGGCGGGAGCGGGGTACGCAGTATTTT
CATASGRERGTQYF
>TRBJ2-3|TRBD2|TRBV5-1|NA
TGCGCCAGCAGTGGGGGGAGGGCCGGCACAGATACGCAGTATTTT
CASSGGRAGTDTQYF
>TRBJ1-2|NA|TRBV7-3|NA
TGTGCCAGCAAGGGGAGGCTAACTAATGGCTACACCTTC
CASKGRLTNGYTF
>TRBJ2-1|NA|TRBV29-1|NA
TGCAGCGTTGAAGATTTAGGCGGGGCGTACAATGAGCAGTTCTTC
CSVEDLGGAYNEQFF
>TRBJ2-5|NA|TRBV30|NA
TGTGCCTGGACTACAGGGAACGCGGAGACCCAGTACTTC
CAWTTGNAETQYF
>TRBJ1-3|NA|TRBV28|NA
TGTGCCAGTCAGGTCCCTCAATACTCTGGAAACACCATATATTTT
CASQVPQYSGNTIYF
>TRBJ2-3|NA|TRBV11-3|NA
TGTGCCAGCAGCCCGTCGGGGTGGGCGGTAATCGCAGATACGCAGTATTTT
CASSPSGWAVIADTQYF